Below, 22 T cell receptor beta chains from the same sample are listed, as sequenced in a study of human T cells and chemical hapten exposure. Time point: pre-sensitization, week 0. Stated treatment: therapeutic diphenylcyclopropenone sensitization with weekly scalp DPC. MiXCR, run by TCRdb on the RACE reads, gives a single entry per CDR3 protein. The sample gives over 70,000 distinct CDR3 sequences, 14% of which show up once; roughly 4.8% is in the top ten. The sequenced sample was whole blood, obtained in connection with sensitization to the hapten diphenylcyclopropenone (DPC). The receptors stem from a woman aged 50 to 60 with alopecia areata. Some clones in this sample may be carry-over from other donors' samples.

The chain is built from TRBV30 and TRBJ2-1, with D tentatively TRBD1 (5 bases). There are 14 residues in the CDR3. Trimming removed 2 bases at V and 5 bases at J, with 13 bases between. Germline assignment: CDR1 GTSNPN and CDR2 SVGIG (reference sequence). The CDR3 reads CAWSIGAPHNEQFF. CDR3 DNA: TGTGCCTGGAGTATAGGGGCCCCCCACAATGAGCAGTTCTTC.

This chain links TRBV9 with TRBJ2-1, with TRBD1 as a possible D gene (5 bases). The germline gives CDR1 SGDLS, CDR2 YYNGEE. V was cut by 0 bases and J by 0 bases, with 7 bases left in between. There are 15 residues in the CDR3. The CDR3 loop is CASSVVGVSYNEQFF. The DNA for the CDR3 is TGTGCCAGCAGCGTAGTAGGGGTCTCCTACAATGAGCAGTTCTTC. Full variable domain (remainder filled in from reference TRBV9 and TRBJ2-1): DSGVTQTPKHLITATGQRVTLRCSPRSGDLSVYWYQQSLDQGLQFLIQYYNGEERAKGNILERFSAQQFPDLHSELNLSSLELGDSALYFCASSVVGVSYNEQFFGPGTRLTVL.

This clonotype was counted only a few times. The gene calls are TRBV20-1 and TRBJ1-3; D remains ambiguous. V lost 3 bases and J 4 bases, leaving 16 bases between the germline ends. This CDR3 spans 15 amino acids. Per the germline V gene, CDR1 is DFQATT and CDR2 is SNEGSKA (reference sequence). The CDR3 DNA sequence: TGCAGTGCTAGGTCGGGTGTTCGTATCGGAAACACCATATATTTT. It specifies CSARSGVRIGNTIYF.

The V call is TRBV29-1, the J call TRBJ2-5; TRBD2 matches at 7 bases. The J segment lost 5 bases and the V segment lost 6 bases, leaving 18 bases of the junction unmatched. The CDR3 loop spans 16 amino acids. CDR1 and CDR2 (germline): SQVTM, ANQGSEA. CDR3 DNA: TGCAGCGTGCGTCCTCGAGGAGCGGGACTGGCGGAGACCCAGTACTTC. Translated: CSVRPRGAGLAETQYF.

The rearrangement joins TRBV12-3 or TRBV12-4 to TRBJ1-1, with D perhaps TRBD1 (6 bases). The CDR3 runs 14 residues. V was cut by 5 bases and J by 5 bases, with 15 bases left in between. The CDR3 nucleotides read TGTGCCAGCAGTCCCCCCAGGGGACGAACTGAAGCTTTCTTT. The encoded protein is CASSPPRGRTEAFF.

This clonotype occurred many times. V and J are TRBV20-1 and TRBJ2-2; D may correspond to TRBD1 or TRBD2 (6 bases each). Trimming pared 4 bases from V and 1 base from J, leaving 10 bases between. In germline, CDR1 is DFQATT, CDR2 SNEGSKA (reference sequence). The CDR3 totals 14 residues. As DNA, the CDR3 is TGCAGTGCTACCAGGGGAGGGAACACCGGGGAGCTGTTTTTT. It is translated as CSATRGGNTGELFF.

In its sample, this clonotype was seen a few times. This sequence joins TRBV7-9 and TRBJ2-5; 12 bases map to TRBD2. This CDR3 has 16 amino acids. After removal of 5 bases from V and 5 bases from J, the junction contained 9 bases not matched to a gene. Germline V gene lookup returns CDR1 SEHNR and CDR2 FQNEAQ (reference sequence). CDR3 amino acids: CASSPEGLAGIETQYF. CDR3 in DNA: TGTGCCAGCAGCCCTGAAGGACTAGCGGGAATCGAGACCCAGTACTTC.

The rearrangement links TRBV29-1 to TRBJ1-1, with TRBD1 matching over 10 bases. Germline values: CDR1 SQVTM, CDR2 ANQGSEA. Germline trimming cut 4 bases from V and 8 bases from J; bases unmatched to any gene: 4. The CDR3 covers 12 residues. DNA of the CDR3: TGCAGCGTTGGACAGGGGGCGTGGGAAGCTTTCTTT. Protein product: CSVGQGAWEAFF.

Judged by abundance, this clonotype is medium-sized. The rearrangement links TRBV29-1 to TRBJ1-1, with D possibly matching TRBD1 (5 bases). Germline assignment: CDR1 SQVTM and CDR2 ANQGSEA. The V and J ends lost 3 bases and 4 bases respectively, with 9 bases between them. The length of the CDR3 is 12 residues. The CDR3 DNA sequence: TGCAGCGTTGATTGGGGGGGCACTGAAGCTTTCTTT. It encodes CSVDWGGTEAFF.

Details on this clonotype: One end of the junction varies from germline; a read error may be responsible. V is TRBV12-3 or TRBV12-4 and J is TRBJ1-1, with D hard to call. The CDR3 runs 14 residues. CDR3 nucleotides: TGTGCCAGCAGTCTCGACATTAAGTTTGCTGAAGCTCTCTTT. It translates to CASSLDIKFAEALF.

This clonotype turned up a few times. The CDR3 sequence: CSVPPAQVTDTQYF. The CDR3, as DNA: TGCAGCGTTCCTCCGGCACAGGTCACAGATACGCAGTATTTT. V usage is TRBV29-1 and J usage is TRBJ2-3; D possibly corresponds to TRBD1 (5 bases). V lost 5 bases and J 2 bases, leaving 14 bases between the germline ends. The CDR3 is made up of 14 amino acids. CDR1 SQVTM and CDR2 ANQGSEA come from the germline V gene.

The table lists this clonotype with a few counts. The chain recombines TRBV5-5 with TRBJ2-5, with 8 positions matching TRBD2. The germline gives CDR1 SGHKS, CDR2 YYEKEE (reference sequence). V was clipped by 1 base and J by 2 bases; unmatched bases: 4. This CDR3 is built from 15 residues. The CDR3, as DNA: TGTGCCAGCAGCTTGACTAGCGGATCTCAAGAGACCCAGTACTTC. Residues: CASSLTSGSQETQYF.

The CDR3: CASSPDRENNYEQYF. CDR3 in DNA: TGTGCCAGCAGCCCCGACAGGGAAAACAACTACGAGCAGTACTTC. V is TRBV7-9 and J is TRBJ2-7; 7 bases are shared with TRBD1. V dropped 5 bases and J dropped 3; count of bases not matched to a gene: 10. Germline V gene lookup returns CDR1 SEHNR and CDR2 FQNEAQ (reference sequence). This CDR3 has 15 amino acids.

V gene TRBV11-2 combines with J gene TRBJ1-6, with D unclear. The CDR3 has 18 residues. Germline V gene lookup returns CDR1 SGHAT and CDR2 FQNNGV. The V and J ends lost 4 bases and 0 bases respectively, with 16 bases between them. The CDR3 protein is CASSSYLLGGSYNSPLHF. DNA for the CDR3: TGTGCCAGCAGCTCCTATTTACTGGGTGGCTCCTATAATTCACCCCTCCACTTT.

The chain uses TRBV30 and TRBJ1-2; D unclear. The V and J ends lost 5 bases and 3 bases respectively, with 13 bases between them. Per germline, CDR1 GTSNPN and CDR2 SVGIG (reference sequence). The CDR3 is made up of 13 amino acids. Written as DNA, the CDR3 is TGTGCCTGGGGTAAACTAGGGCACTATGGCTACACCTTC. Its translation: CAWGKLGHYGYTF.

This clonotype was counted only a few times. The chain links TRBV7-8 to TRBJ2-3; D perhaps matches TRBD1 (6 bases). This CDR3 is 14 amino acids long. V was pared by 5 bases and J by 2 bases, with 11 bases between. Germline V lookup: CDR1 SGHVS, CDR2 FQNEAQ. CDR3 sequence (DNA): TGTGCCAGCAGCATGGGACAATTCACAGATACGCAGTATTTT. It translates to CASSMGQFTDTQYF. The full variable domain, with the rest looked up from reference TRBV7-8 and TRBJ2-3, is GAGVSQSPRYKVAKRGQDVALRCDPISGHVSLFWYQQALGQGPEFLTYFQNEAQLDKSGLPSDRFFAERPEGSVSTLKIQRTQQEDSAVYLCASSMGQFTDTQYFGPGTRLTVL.

The CDR3 DNA reads TGTGCCAGCAGCGTACGAGGGGCAGCTAGCACAGATACGCAGTATTTT. Translation: CASSVRGAASTDTQYF. The rearrangement links TRBV9 to TRBJ2-3; D could derive from TRBD1 or TRBD2 (5 bases each). The CDR3 covers 16 residues. Germline assignment: CDR1 SGDLS and CDR2 YYNGEE. The ends were cut back, 1 base at V and 0 bases at J, with 12 bases in the middle.

This rearrangement joins TRBV27 to TRBJ2-3, with D perhaps assigned TRBD1 or TRBD2 (5 bases each). With 3 bases removed from V and 0 bases from J, the gap between germline ends came to 13 bases. The CDR3 runs to 16 residues. From germline, CDR1 is MNHEY and CDR2 SMNVEV (reference sequence). DNA of the CDR3: TGTGCCAGCAGTTTTGTACGGGGCCATAGCACAGATACGCAGTATTTT. Residues: CASSFVRGHSTDTQYF.

This chain uses TRBV29-1 with TRBJ2-2; weak D call: TRBD2 (5 bases). Trimming left V 7 bases short and J 3 bases short, with 6 bases between. The CDR3 contains 11 residues. Germline CDR1 is SQVTM and CDR2 is ANQGSEA. The CDR3 loop reads CSGRDTGELFF. The CDR3 DNA follows: TGCAGCGGGCGGGACACCGGGGAGCTGTTTTTT.

The V call is TRBV20-1, the J call TRBJ2-7, with D perhaps given as TRBD1 or TRBD2 (5 bases each). This CDR3 comprises 14 residues. CDR1 and CDR2 (germline): DFQATT, SNEGSKA (reference sequence). V shed 2 bases and J shed 5 bases, with 16 bases lying between them. The CDR3 region is CSARPGPGDHEQYF. CDR3 nucleotides: TGCAGTGCTAGACCGGGACCCGGGGATCACGAGCAGTACTTC.

At least ten counts were recorded for this clonotype. The chain carries TRBV4-3 and TRBJ2-7; 8 bases fit TRBD1. The germline gives CDR1 LGHNA, CDR2 YSLEER. The CDR3 runs to 15 residues. J was trimmed by 3 bases and V by 4 bases; bases with no gene match: 8. CDR3 residues: CASSLTYRGIYEQYF. DNA for the CDR3: TGCGCCAGCAGCCTCACCTACAGGGGGATCTACGAGCAGTACTTC.

This clonotype was counted a few times. In DNA, the CDR3 is TGCAGTGCTAGCGCCGGGATAAGCGGGATATACAATGAGCAGTTCTTC. This encodes CSASAGISGIYNEQFF. The rearrangement links TRBV20-1 to TRBJ2-1; 7 nucleotides line up with TRBD2. This CDR3 comprises 16 residues. J lost 4 bases, V lost 3 bases, and 12 bases had no gene match. Germline CDR1 reads DFQATT; CDR2 reads SNEGSKA (reference sequence).